Each of the 7 T cell receptor beta chains below was sequenced from the same sample in a study of shared clonotypes between healthy human individuals. Sequenced by immunoSEQ multiplex PCR; TCRdb stores in-frame clones only, minus some. The data contain 500,000 to 550,000 clones, about 96% of them singletons. The sequencing input was naive CD4+ T cells sorted from blood. Subset given: CD45RA+ positively selected. The receptors derive from a woman in her twenties or thirties in good health.

The chain uses TRBV19 and TRBJ2-5, with 9 bases aligning to TRBD1. CDR1 and CDR2 from the germline V gene are LNHDA and SQIVND (reference sequence). The CDR3 has 14 residues. J was trimmed by 5 bases and V by 5 bases; bases with no gene match: 6. The CDR3 loop reads CASSGTGRVETQYF. DNA of the CDR3: TGTGCCAGTAGTGGGACAGGGAGGGTGGAGACCCAGTACTTC.

DNA for the CDR3: TGTGCTAGTGGTGCTACAGGGGGAGGCACTGAAGCTTTCTTT. Its protein product is CASGATGGGTEAFF. This chain connects TRBV12-5 to TRBJ1-1; 8 nucleotides match TRBD1. Trimming at V came to 5 bases and at J to 4 bases, leaving 6 bases not matched to a gene. Germline CDR1 reads LGHNT; CDR2 reads FRNRAP. The CDR3 sequence is 14 residues long. The complete variable domain, with remaining parts taken from reference TRBV12-5 and TRBJ1-1, reads DARVTQTPRHKVTEMGQEVTMRCQPILGHNTVFWYRQTMMQGLELLAYFRNRAPLDDSGMPKDRFSAEMPDATLATLKIQPSEPRDSAVYFCASGATGGGTEAFFGQGTRLTVV.

This clone turned up a few times. The chain links TRBV28 to TRBJ1-1, with D unresolved. The germline V gene has CDR1 MDHEN and CDR2 SYDVKM. This CDR3 is 13 amino acids long. V was pared by 3 bases and J by 1 base, with 6 bases between. The CDR3 loop reads CASSFGRNTEAFF. Here the CDR3 DNA reads TGTGCCAGCAGTTTCGGCAGGAACACTGAAGCTTTCTTT.

This clone was picked up a small number of times. V and J are TRBV27 and TRBJ1-5; D is uncertain. Germline lookup yields CDR1 MNHEY and CDR2 SMNVEV (reference sequence). Trimming shortened V by 9 bases and J by 0 bases, and 6 bases separated the two germline ends. The CDR3 spans 12 residues. The CDR3 here is CARVLSNQPQHF. CDR3 DNA sequence: TGTGCCAGGGTCCTTAGCAATCAGCCCCAGCATTTT.

The V and J genes are TRBV5-1 and TRBJ2-7, with 8 bases lining up with TRBD1. Germline CDR1 and CDR2: SGHRS and YFSETQ. Trimming took 4 bases from V and 1 from J; bases not matched to a gene: 1. CDR3 size: 13 residues. The CDR3 is CASSRTGSYEQYF. The CDR3 nucleotides are TGCGCCAGCAGCCGGACAGGGTCCTACGAGCAGTACTTC.

The V call is TRBV7-2, the J call TRBJ2-3; TRBD2 aligns across 13 bases. V lost 1 base to trimming and J lost 3 bases; unmatched junction nucleotides: 10. The CDR3 is 19 residues long. CDR1 is SGHTA and CDR2 is FQGNSA in the germline V gene. CDR3 bases: TGTGCCAGCAGCTTAGTAGCGGGACTAGCGGGATTGGGGACAGATACGCAGTATTTT. It yields the protein CASSLVAGLAGLGTDTQYF. The complete variable domain, with remaining parts taken from reference TRBV7-2 and TRBJ2-3, reads GAGVSQSPSNKVTEKGKDVELRCDPISGHTALYWYRQSLGQGLEFLIYFQGNSAPDKSGLPSDRFSAERTGGSVSTLTIQRTQQEDSAVYLCASSLVAGLAGLGTDTQYFGPGTRLTVL.

This clone was found once. The chain joins TRBV6-5 to TRBJ2-2; tentative D call: TRBD1 (5 bases). The germline V gene has CDR1 MNHEY and CDR2 SVGAGI. V shed 5 bases and J shed 2 bases, with 9 bases lying between them. This CDR3 contains 14 residues. This chain's CDR3 is CASSQTDNTGELFF. The CDR3 DNA reads TGTGCCAGCAGTCAGACAGATAACACCGGGGAGCTGTTTTTT.